The source of this TCR beta chain is a study of blood T cell repertoires in COVID-19. Background on the study: COVID-19 samples from acute and convalescent phases originated in the United States, Italy and Spain. PBMCs, B-cell-depleted T cells, or T cells provided the cDNA or gDNA that made up the material.

Methods used by the authors: Amplification with reference gene primers provided the estimates of nucleated cell counts. Some clones are missing from TCRdb's copy, which holds only in-frame ones; the method was immunoSEQ multiplex PCR. Clonal size and the V and J genes are those of that table, whereas D and trimming came from the DNA. The data hold 190,000 or so clones, with around 85% observed a single time. The germline CDR1 and CDR2 sequences are SGHTA and FQGTGA. The CDR3 extends over 16 amino acids. Trimming took 4 bases from V and 0 from J; bases not matched to a gene: 8. The TCR sequence derives from a man aged 50 to 60 who had recovered from COVID-19. The material sequenced was peripheral blood. The chain employs TRBV7-3 and TRBJ1-1, with TRBD1 matching over 7 bases. The CDR3 DNA reads TGTGCCAGCAGCTCCACAGGGGTCGGAGTGAACACTGAAGCTTTCTTT. This translates into CASSSTGVGVNTEAFF.